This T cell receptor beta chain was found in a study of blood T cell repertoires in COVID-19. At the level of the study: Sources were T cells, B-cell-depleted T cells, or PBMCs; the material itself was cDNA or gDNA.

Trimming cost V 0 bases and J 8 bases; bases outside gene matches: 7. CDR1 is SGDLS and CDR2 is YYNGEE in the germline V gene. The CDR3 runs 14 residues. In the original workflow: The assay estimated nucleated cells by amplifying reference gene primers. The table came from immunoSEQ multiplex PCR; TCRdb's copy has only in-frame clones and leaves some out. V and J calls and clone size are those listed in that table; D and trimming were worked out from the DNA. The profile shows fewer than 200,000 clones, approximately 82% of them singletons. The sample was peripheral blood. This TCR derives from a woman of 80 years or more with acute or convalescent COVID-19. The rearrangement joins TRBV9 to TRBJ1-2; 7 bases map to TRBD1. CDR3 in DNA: TGTGCCAGCAGCGTAGTTGGGACAGCGGGCGGCTACACCTTC. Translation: CASSVVGTAGGYTF.